Following are 18 T cell receptor beta chains from one sample sequenced in a study of vaccination effects on CD4 cells after COVID-19. Prior to sequencing, the ViraFEST assay stimulated PBMC with viral peptide pools, which expanded the antigen-specific CD4+ T cells. Culture proceeded for 10 days, and CD4+ T cells were then isolated. Their antigens remain unidentified. Some clones are missing from TCRdb's copy, which holds only in-frame ones; the method was immunoSEQ multiplex PCR. Among about 54,000 clones listed, 80% to 85% were seen once. The sample here was CD4+ T cells from PBMCs cultured with HCoV-229E spike peptides, taken before COVID-19 vaccination. Receptors originate from a human donor who received a COVID-19 vaccine.

This rearrangement joins TRBV7-2 to TRBJ1-2; D unclear. Germline V CDR1 and CDR2: SGHTA, FQGNSA. The CDR3 spans 14 residues. V lost 5 bases and J 4 bases, leaving 14 bases between the germline ends. The CDR3 DNA is TGTGCCAGCAGCCTTCGGGAGGACGGCTATGGCTACACCTTC. Encoded protein: CASSLREDGYGYTF.

The J gene is TRBJ2-3, the V gene TRBV7-2, with D tentatively TRBD1 (6 bases). Between the trimmed V and J ends, which lost 5 bases and 13 bases, there was a span of 22 bases. Germline CDR1 is SGHTA and CDR2 is FQGNSA. CDR3 length: 14 amino acids. The CDR3 nucleotides are TGTGCCAGCAGCCCCATGCTGGGGGCCGACATTAAGTATTTT. This codes for CASSPMLGADIKYF.

The chain has TRBV5-1 and TRBJ2-4; 14 bases match TRBD2. The CDR3 runs to 18 residues. The germline CDR1 and CDR2 sequences are SGHRS and YFSETQ. Trimming took 3 bases from V and 0 from J; bases not matched to a gene: 5. The CDR3 reads CASSSRTSGGRAKNIQYF. CDR3 nucleotides: TGCGCCAGCAGCTCACGGACTAGCGGGGGGCGAGCCAAAAACATTCAGTACTTC.

The chain uses TRBV3-1 (or the pseudogene TRBV3-2) and TRBJ2-5; no definite D call. Looked up from germline, CDR1 is LGHDT and CDR2 is YNNKEL (reference sequence). The CDR3 totals 13 residues. Trimming pared 2 bases from V and 6 bases from J, leaving 10 bases between. CDR3 nucleotides: TGTGCCAGCAGCCAAACGCCCTCACAGACCCAGTACTTC. Amino acid sequence: CASSQTPSQTQYF.

This chain links TRBV6-2 or TRBV6-3 with TRBJ1-1; D is unclear. The CDR3 totals 15 residues. Germline V gives CDR1 MNHEY, CDR2 SVGEGT. The V end was cut by 0 bases, the J end by 1 base, with 9 bases between. The CDR3 is CASSYSAHQNTEAFF. The CDR3 nucleotides are TGTGCCAGCAGTTACTCGGCCCACCAGAACACTGAAGCTTTCTTT.

The chain is built from TRBV18 and TRBJ2-2; 7 nucleotides agree with TRBD1. V was pared by 3 bases and J by 5 bases, with 9 bases of the junction left unmatched. The CDR3 sequence is 16 residues long. The germline V gene has CDR1 KGHSH and CDR2 LQKENI. The CDR3 region is CASSPPTGRETGELFF. The CDR3 DNA reads as TGTGCCAGCTCACCCCCGACAGGGAGAGAAACCGGGGAGCTGTTTTTT.

Written as DNA, the CDR3 is TGTGCCTGGACCAAACAGCCAGGACAGGGGCATGGCTACACCTTC. Protein sequence: CAWTKQPGQGHGYTF. The genes are TRBV30 and TRBJ1-2; TRBD1 agrees at 9 bases. The germline V gene has CDR1 GTSNPN and CDR2 SVGIG (reference sequence). CDR3 length: 15 amino acids. V shed 4 bases, J shed 6 bases, and the junction held 12 bases outside the gene matches.

J is TRBJ1-2 and V is TRBV9; D is unclear. Germline CDR1 reads SGDLS; CDR2 reads YYNGEE. The CDR3 is 13 amino acids. Trimming removed 2 bases from V and 3 bases from J, with 8 bases in between. This CDR3 is CASSVRVDYGYTF. The CDR3 DNA follows: TGTGCCAGCAGCGTTAGGGTAGACTATGGCTACACCTTC.

This clone was seen a single time. The rearrangement links TRBV21-1 to TRBJ1-2; the table's TRBD1 call for D was not verified on the DNA. TRBV21-1 is a documented pseudogene. This CDR3 spans 16 amino acids. CDR3 bases: TGTGCCAGCAGCAGGGTCCGACAGGGCGAAGGCTATGGCTACACCTTC. Amino acids: CASSRVRQGEGYGYTF.

A few counts support this clone. The junction shows a germline mismatch at one end, possibly a read error. This chain connects TRBV10-2 to TRBJ1-2; perhaps TRBD1 as D (5 bases). Per the germline V gene, CDR1 is WSHSY and CDR2 is SAAADI. The CDR3 runs 13 residues. CDR3: CASSEASRDGLHF. CDR3 bases: TGCGCCAGCAGTGAGGCCTCCCGGGACGGATTACACTTC.

The chain uses TRBV11-2 and TRBJ2-2; no reliable D call. The CDR3 contains 15 residues. Germline loops: CDR1 SGHAT, CDR2 FQNNGV. Trimming cost V 1 base and J 4 bases, with 10 bases left between them. Here the CDR3 reads CASSLVSAGTGELFF. For the CDR3, the DNA is TGTGCCAGCAGCTTAGTCTCGGCCGGCACCGGGGAGCTGTTTTTT.

The chain carries TRBV4-1 and TRBJ1-4; D not resolved. Germline values: CDR1 MGHRA, CDR2 YSYEKL. This CDR3 spans 12 amino acids. With 1 base removed from V and 7 bases from J, the gap between germline ends came to 4 bases. The DNA for the CDR3 is TGCGCCAGCAGCCAAGTCCGTGAAAAACTGTTTTTT. It codes for CASSQVREKLFF.

This chain uses TRBV6-6 with TRBJ1-6; TRBD1 is a possible D gene (5 bases). V was trimmed by 7 bases and J by 6 bases, leaving 13 bases between them. CDR1 and CDR2 from the germline V gene are MNHNY and SVGAGI (reference sequence). This CDR3 has 14 amino acids. The chain's CDR3 is CASTGGGANSPLHF. The CDR3 nucleotides read TGTGCCAGCACCGGCGGGGGTGCTAATTCACCCCTCCACTTT.

The V and J genes are TRBV19 and TRBJ2-3; 7 positions agree with TRBD2. V lost 6 bases, J lost 8 bases, and 17 bases stayed unmatched. Germline V lookup: CDR1 LNHDA, CDR2 SQIVND (reference sequence). The CDR3 totals 16 residues. CDR3 nucleotide sequence: TGTGCCAGTAGACCTAGTGGGGCGGGGGAATCCGGTACGCAGTATTTT. This codes for CASRPSGAGESGTQYF.

The chain links TRBV15 to TRBJ1-1; D ambiguous. The CDR3 is made up of 15 amino acids. Trimming left V 1 base short and J 0 bases short, with 9 bases between. Per germline, CDR1 LNHNV and CDR2 YYDKDF (reference sequence). DNA of the CDR3: TGTGCCACCAGCAGAGTAAGAACCGTGAACACTGAAGCTTTCTTT. Its translation: CATSRVRTVNTEAFF.

The chain recombines TRBV5-1 with TRBJ1-2, with 10 positions matching TRBD1. Germline values: CDR1 SGHRS, CDR2 YFSETQ. Trimming at V came to 2 bases and at J to 7 bases, leaving 8 bases not matched to a gene. The CDR3 consists of 15 residues. The DNA for the CDR3 is TGCGCCAGCAGCTTACTAGCCGGGACAGGGGTTGGCTACACCTTC. Residues: CASSLLAGTGVGYTF.

This chain connects TRBV5-6 to TRBJ1-5, with D uncertain. V was shortened by 0 bases and J by 1 base, with 8 bases between the two germline ends. Germline CDR1 reads SGHDT; CDR2 reads YYEEEE. The CDR3 extends over 15 amino acids. The CDR3 DNA reads as TGTGCCAGCAGCTTGGGAGCATCGAGCAATCAGCCCCAGCATTTT. Encoded protein: CASSLGASSNQPQHF.

The chain is built from TRBV12-5 and TRBJ1-1, with D possibly being TRBD1 (5 bases). The CDR3 contains 15 residues. In germline, CDR1 is LGHNT, CDR2 FRNRAP. Trimming took 7 bases from V and 3 from J, leaving 18 bases between them. This CDR3 is CASAQLGEAHTEAFF. CDR3 in DNA: TGTGCTAGTGCCCAATTAGGGGAGGCGCACACTGAAGCTTTCTTT.